These 26 T cell receptor beta chains originate from one sample sequenced in a study of HIV-infected children after antiretroviral therapy interruption. This sample's treatment: PENTA 11 planned treatment interruption arm or continuous ART arm. The TCR library was built from RNA with a 3' RACE protocol and unique molecular identifiers. TCRdb used MiXCR to reprocess the 3' RACE reads, holding one entry per CDR3 protein. Among fewer than 45,000 distinct CDR3 sequences listed, about 7% were seen once. The sample here was CD45RA+ CD4+ T cells from PBMCs, pooled from several time points, taken from a donor given antiretroviral therapy, either interrupted or continuous. Stated subset: naive CD4+ CD45RA+ CD45RO- T cells. The receptors stem from a pool of human donors with HIV.

This clonotype counts as medium-sized (0.01 to 0.1%). One end of the junction does not line up with germline, which may come from a read error. The chain carries TRBV7-4 and TRBJ2-7; possible D gene TRBD2, 5 bases. Germline CDR1 reads SGHVT; CDR2 reads SQSDAQ. The CDR3 totals 15 residues. CDR3 protein: CASSLDWGSSYEQYF. The CDR3 nucleotides read TGTGCAAGCAGCTTGGACTGGGGTAGCTCCTATGAACAGTACTTC.

This clonotype was seen repeatedly, ten times or more. V is TRBV20-1 and J is TRBJ1-6; no clear D. Trimming pared 0 bases from V and 11 bases from J, leaving 11 bases between. CDR1 DFQATT and CDR2 SNEGSKA come from the germline V gene (reference sequence). The CDR3 spans 13 residues. For the CDR3, the DNA is TGCAGTGCTAGAGAGGCAGCAAGGGCACCCCTCCACTTT. Residues: CSAREAARAPLHF.

Many counts were recorded for this clonotype. The chain employs TRBV28 and TRBJ2-3; D is possibly TRBD1 (5 bases). There are 13 residues in the CDR3. Per the germline V gene, CDR1 is MDHEN and CDR2 is SYDVKM. V was clipped by 4 bases and J by 1 base, with 6 bases between them. The CDR3 bases are TGTGCCAGCAGTTGGGGCGGCACAGATACGCAGTATTTT. Translation gives CASSWGGTDTQYF.

In its sample, this clonotype was seen many times. The CDR3 DNA reads TGCAGTCACCGACGCGGGAGCTCCTACAATGAGCAGTTCTTC. It codes for CSHRRGSSYNEQFF. This rearrangement joins TRBV20-1 to TRBJ2-1, with 7 positions matching TRBD2. With V trimmed by 8 bases and J by 0 bases, 7 bases remained unmatched. CDR1 is DFQATT, CDR2 SNEGSKA, per germline (reference sequence). The length of the CDR3 is 14 residues.

This clonotype was seen at least ten times. Relative to the germline gene, one junction end is altered; a read error may explain this. The chain couples TRBV6-5 to TRBJ2-2; D is unclear. The CDR3 extends over 13 amino acids. CDR1 and CDR2 from the germline V gene are MNHEY and SVGAGI. CDR3: CASSEPGTGQLYF. The CDR3 bases are TGTGCCAGCAGTGAACCGGGCACCGGGCAGCTCTACTTT.

This clonotype appeared many times. The germline gene is not matched at one end of the junction; a read error may be the cause. This chain links TRBV7-2 with TRBJ2-1; no clear D gene. CDR1 is SGHTA and CDR2 is FQGNSA in the germline V gene. This CDR3 has 13 residues. CDR3 sequence (DNA): TGTGCCAGCAGCGTAGCTGGGAACAATGAGCAGTTCTTC. It specifies CASSVAGNNEQFF.

The V and J genes are TRBV12-3 or TRBV12-4 and TRBJ1-4; D gene unclear. With 6 bases removed from V and 0 bases from J, the gap between germline ends came to 11 bases. The CDR3 contains 15 residues. CDR3 loop: CASSHGIATNEKLFF. In nucleotides, the CDR3 is TGTGCCAGCAGCCACGGGATTGCAACTAATGAAAAACTGTTTTTT.

The V and J genes are TRBV6-2 or TRBV6-3 and TRBJ2-2; D unresolved. Germline V CDR1 and CDR2: MNHEY, SVGEGT. V was cut by 8 bases and J by 7 bases, with 5 bases left in between. The CDR3 has 10 amino acids. As DNA, the CDR3 is TGTGCCAGCGCCCTCGGGGAGCTGTTTTTT. Its translation is CASALGELFF.

This clonotype was detected ten times or more. V gene TRBV5-1 combines with J gene TRBJ2-1; 9 positions agree with TRBD2. Losses at the gene ends were 0 bases for V and 4 bases for J; bases not matched to a gene: 2. The CDR3 contains 15 residues. Germline CDR1 is SGHRS and CDR2 is YFSETQ. CDR3 region: CASSLGLAAYNEQFF. CDR3 in DNA: TGCGCCAGCAGCTTGGGACTAGCGGCGTACAATGAGCAGTTCTTC.

This clonotype has a count of ten or more. The rearrangement links TRBV12-3 or TRBV12-4 to TRBJ1-2; 7 nucleotides line up with TRBD1. V lost 5 bases and J lost 0; bases outside the gene matches: 9. This CDR3 spans 16 amino acids. The CDR3 loop reads CASSSEGQRSNYGYTF. For the CDR3, the DNA is TGTGCCAGCAGTAGTGAGGGACAGAGGTCTAACTATGGCTACACCTTC.

This clonotype was counted only a few times. One end of the junction fails to match germline, which may point to a read error. V gene TRBV4-2 combines with J gene TRBJ1-4; D is uncertain. The length of the CDR3 is 8 residues. The germline CDR1 and CDR2 sequences are LGHNA and YNFKEQ. The CDR3 reads CASSQLGF. As DNA, the CDR3 is TGTGCCAGCAGCCAACTGGGTTTT.

The rearrangement links TRBV27 to TRBJ2-5; TRBD2 might be the D (5 bases). The CDR3 has 13 residues. Germline V gene data show CDR1 as MNHEY and CDR2 as SMNVEV (reference sequence). With 10 bases removed from V and 4 bases from J, the gap between germline ends came to 16 bases. The CDR3 bases are TGTGCCAAGGTACGGGATTCAGGAGAGACCCAGTACTTC. Amino acid sequence: CAKVRDSGETQYF.

This clonotype was counted at least ten times. This rearrangement joins TRBV28 to TRBJ2-1; D possibly corresponds to TRBD2 (5 bases). The germline V gene encodes CDR1 MDHEN and CDR2 SYDVKM. The CDR3 extends over 13 amino acids. The V and J ends lost 3 bases and 14 bases respectively, with 17 bases between them. CDR3 residues: CASSFLIARFEFF. The CDR3 coding sequence is TGTGCCAGCAGTTTCCTCATAGCGAGGTTTGAGTTCTTC.

This clonotype has at least ten counts. The chain has TRBV11-3 and TRBJ2-5, with 7 bases matching TRBD2. Unmatched junction bases numbered 6, after V lost 5 bases and J lost 3 bases. The CDR3 covers 14 residues. The germline CDR1 and CDR2 sequences are SGHNT and YENEEA. The CDR3 DNA sequence: TGTGCCAGCAGCCGGTGGGGGGGGAAAGAGACCCAGTACTTC. Residues: CASSRWGGKETQYF.

On this clonotype itself: At one end, the junction sequence differs from germline, possibly due to a read error. The chain couples TRBV5-1 to TRBJ2-4, with a weak D call TRBD2 (7 bases). The CDR3 consists of 15 residues. Germline lookup yields CDR1 SGHRS and CDR2 YFSETQ. The CDR3, as DNA: TGTGCCAGCAGCTTGGGGGGGCAGAGAGCAAACATTCAGTACTTC. Its translation is CASSLGGQRANIQYF. The full variable domain, completed using reference TRBV5-1 and TRBJ2-4, is KAGVTQTPRYLIKTRGQQVTLSCSPISGHRSVSWYQQTPGQGLQFLFEYFSETQRNKGNFPGRFSGRQFSNSRSEMNVSTLELGDSALYLCASSLGGQRANIQYFGAGTRLSVL.

This clonotype was observed a few times. This chain uses TRBV12-3 or TRBV12-4 with TRBJ1-3; 10 bases align to TRBD1. The CDR3 runs 16 residues. V trimming: 7 bases; J trimming: 6 bases; junction bases outside the gene matches: 12. The CDR3 here is CASTSPTGGAENTIYF. CDR3 nucleotides: TGTGCCAGCACATCACCGACAGGGGGCGCGGAAAACACCATATATTTT.

This clonotype was detected ten times or more. V is TRBV4-2 and J is TRBJ2-5; D may be TRBD1 or TRBD2 (5 bases each). The CDR3 totals 16 residues. The V end was cut by 1 base, the J end by 2 bases, with 14 bases between. The V gene's germline CDR1 is LGHNA and CDR2 YNFKEQ. The CDR3 sequence is CASSQAAGTGQETQYF. The DNA for the CDR3 is TGTGCCAGCAGCCAAGCAGCAGGGACCGGGCAAGAGACCCAGTACTTC.

At least ten counts were recorded for this clonotype. The chain employs TRBV4-2 and TRBJ2-3, with D uncertain. This CDR3 has 16 amino acids. Trimming left V 0 bases short and J 0 bases short, with 10 bases between. Germline CDR1 LGHNA, CDR2 YNFKEQ. This CDR3 reads CASSQEGLSSTDTQYF. The CDR3 coding sequence is TGTGCCAGCAGCCAAGAAGGTCTATCTAGCACAGATACGCAGTATTTT.

At least ten counts were recorded for this clonotype. This chain connects TRBV20-1 to TRBJ1-1, with 8 bases identical to TRBD1. The CDR3 extends over 11 amino acids. V shed 3 bases, J shed 13 bases, and the junction held 7 bases outside the gene matches. Germline CDR1 is DFQATT and CDR2 is SNEGSKA (reference sequence). This CDR3 is CSARTGEGIFF. In nucleotides, the CDR3 is TGCAGTGCTAGGACAGGGGAAGGGATTTTCTTT.

The chain uses TRBV6-6 and TRBJ2-5; 11 bases line up with TRBD2. The germline gives CDR1 MNHNY, CDR2 SVGAGI (reference sequence). The ends lost 2 bases at V and 3 bases at J; junction bases unmatched: 8. The CDR3 length is 17 residues. In nucleotides, the CDR3 is TGTGCCAGCAGTTACCGGGGGACTAGCGGAGATAAAGAGACCCAGTACTTC. This codes for CASSYRGTSGDKETQYF.

This clonotype came up many times. The chain has TRBV10-3 and TRBJ2-7; 7 positions match TRBD1. The germline CDR1 and CDR2 sequences are ENHRY and SYGVKD. The CDR3 totals 13 residues. The junction had 12 bases not matched to a gene; V was cut back by 10 bases and J by 6 bases. The CDR3 region is CATRRQGVSEQYF. CDR3 coding DNA: TGTGCCACCCGTAGGCAGGGGGTCTCCGAGCAGTACTTC.

The chain links TRBV7-2 to TRBJ2-5, with D perhaps matching TRBD1 (6 bases). V shed 5 bases and J shed 1 base, with 20 bases lying between them. CDR3 length: 17 amino acids. CDR1 is SGHTA and CDR2 is FQGNSA in the germline V gene. The CDR3 spells CASSPVPATGSQETQYF. CDR3 in DNA: TGTGCCAGCAGCCCCGTTCCTGCGACAGGATCCCAAGAGACCCAGTACTTC. Filled out from reference TRBV7-2 and TRBJ2-5, the complete variable domain reads GAGVSQSPSNKVTEKGKDVELRCDPISGHTALYWYRQSLGQGLEFLIYFQGNSAPDKSGLPSDRFSAERTGGSVSTLTIQRTQQEDSAVYLCASSPVPATGSQETQYFGPGTRLLVL.

This clonotype occurred many times. The chain employs TRBV10-3 and TRBJ2-1, with D perhaps matching TRBD1 (7 bases). Germline V gene lookup returns CDR1 ENHRY and CDR2 SYGVKD. CDR3 length: 13 residues. Trimming cost V 6 bases and J 4 bases, with 10 bases left between them. CDR3 residues: CAIREGAYNEQFF. The CDR3 bases are TGTGCCATCAGGGAGGGGGCATACAATGAGCAGTTCTTC.

At least ten counts were recorded for this clonotype. Its ends do not fully match the called genes, so a read error is possible. The CDR3 DNA reads as TGTGCCAGCGGTGAGAGACAGGGGGCGGCAGAAACGCTGTATTTT. Amino acid sequence: CASGERQGAAETLYF. The chain links TRBV6-6 to TRBJ2-3, with 10 bases that match TRBD1. CDR3 length equals 15 residues. Germline V gives CDR1 MNHNY, CDR2 SVGAGI (reference sequence).

This clonotype has at least ten counts. This chain uses TRBV15 with TRBJ1-4; no clear D. Germline CDR1 is LNHNV and CDR2 is YYDKDF (reference sequence). V was trimmed by 8 bases and J by 6 bases, leaving 13 bases between them. The CDR3 contains 13 residues. CDR3 DNA sequence: TGTGCCACCGCAATGGGGTCGGATGAAAAACTGTTTTTT. Encoded protein: CATAMGSDEKLFF.

This clonotype was recorded many times. The rearrangement joins TRBV9 to TRBJ2-1, with 7 positions matching TRBD1. The length of the CDR3 is 14 residues. The junction had 10 bases not matched to a gene; V was cut back by 3 bases and J by 10 bases. Germline values: CDR1 SGDLS, CDR2 YYNGEE. CDR3 region: CASSADRLLEEQFF. CDR3 sequence (DNA): TGTGCCAGCAGCGCGGACAGGCTTTTAGAAGAGCAGTTCTTC.